The 18 T cell receptor beta chains in this list originate from one sample, sequenced in a study of molecular identifiers for immune sequencing clone quantification. TCRdb called the PCR reads again in MiXCR, with one record for every CDR3 protein. The sample shows about half a million distinct CDR3 sequences, about a fifth of them seen only once. Sequenced sample: naive CD8+ T cells from blood, with Jurkat cell RNA spiked in. The subset here: FACS-sorted CD8+CD4-CCR7+CD45RA+ naive T cells. These receptors originate from a human donor in good health. Some libraries in this study had Jurkat cell RNA spiked in.

With regard to this clonotype: This is likely a read error, given that the CDR3 carries no conserved phenylalanine or tryptophan at its end. CDR3 in amino acids: CASSAAGVEQYL. Here the CDR3 DNA reads TGTGCCAGCAGCGCCGCCGGGGTCGAGCAGTACCTC. The V call is TRBV27, the J call TRBJ2-7; D possibly corresponds to TRBD2 (5 bases). V gave up 6 bases and J gave up 6 bases, with 12 bases separating them. The CDR3 is 12 amino acids. Germline V gene data show CDR1 as MNHEY and CDR2 as SMNVEV (reference sequence).

About this clonotype: This clone may be a read error of a much larger clone one base away. This rearrangement joins TRBV18 to TRBJ1-1, with 11 bases lining up with TRBD1. In germline, CDR1 is KGHSH, CDR2 LQKENI. The CDR3 length is 16 residues. V lost 5 bases, J lost 7 bases, and 12 bases stayed unmatched. This CDR3 reads CASSEPGDRGFNEAFF. Here the CDR3 DNA reads TGTGCCAGCTCAGAACCCGGGGACAGGGGGTTCAATGAAGCTTTCTTT.

The J gene is TRBJ2-3, the V gene TRBV9, with 9 bases fitting TRBD2. CDR1 is SGDLS, CDR2 YYNGEE, per germline. The V segment lost 0 bases and the J segment 2 bases; nucleotides outside the gene matches: 7. This CDR3 comprises 17 residues. The CDR3 DNA sequence: TGTGCCAGCAGCGTAGGGACTAGCGCGACTAACACAGATACGCAGTATTTT. The encoded protein is CASSVGTSATNTDTQYF.

The rearrangement links TRBV5-6 to TRBJ2-5, with TRBD2 matching over 14 bases. Germline CDR1 and CDR2: SGHDT and YYEEEE. CDR3 length equals 17 residues. V dropped 4 bases and J dropped 4; count of bases not matched to a gene: 9. The CDR3 region is CASSTMIGLAGGETQYF. The CDR3 nucleotides read TGTGCCAGCAGCACAATGATTGGACTAGCGGGAGGAGAGACCCAGTACTTC.

Of note for this clonotype: This clone may be a read error of a much larger clone one base away. V is TRBV3-1 and J is TRBJ1-5, with 10 bases matching TRBD1. Germline-derived CDR1 and CDR2 are LGHDT and YNNKEL (reference sequence). This CDR3 spans 14 amino acids. The CDR3 region has the DNA TGTGCCAGCGGCCAAGGACAGGGGGATCAGCCCCAGCATTTT. It codes for CASGQGQGDQPQHF.

This chain connects TRBV24-1 to TRBJ2-1; 8 bases are a match to TRBD1. Germline CDR1 KGHDR, CDR2 SFDVKD. CDR3 length: 16 residues. The ends lost 3 bases at V and 3 bases at J; junction bases unmatched: 6. The CDR3 DNA reads TGTGCCACCAGTGATGACAGGGGAAACATCTACAATGAGCAGTTCTTC. It is translated as CATSDDRGNIYNEQFF.

This clonotype was seen many times. The chain joins TRBV6-2 or TRBV6-3 to TRBJ1-1; D ambiguous. Germline V CDR1 and CDR2: MNHEY, SVGEGT. Trimming stripped 0 bases from V and 2 bases from J, with 7 bases between. CDR3 length: 14 amino acids. CDR3 residues: CASSYSGINTEAFF. The CDR3 DNA reads as TGTGCCAGCAGTTACTCAGGCATAAACACTGAAGCTTTCTTT.

The genes are TRBV7-9 and TRBJ2-5, with no clear D. Germline lookup yields CDR1 SEHNR and CDR2 FQNEAQ (reference sequence). This CDR3 spans 16 amino acids. V lost 3 bases and J 3 bases, leaving 17 bases between the germline ends. This CDR3 reads CASSLSRPTREETQYF. The CDR3 nucleotides read TGTGCCAGCAGCTTGTCTAGACCAACACGGGAAGAGACCCAGTACTTC.

This clonotype was observed a few times. This chain uses TRBV19 with TRBJ2-5; D possibly corresponds to TRBD1 (5 bases). CDR1 is LNHDA, CDR2 SQIVND, per germline (reference sequence). This CDR3 is built from 14 residues. Trimming shortened V by 6 bases and J by 3 bases, and 14 bases separated the two germline ends. As DNA, the CDR3 is TGTGCCAGTAGAACAGGATTGTTGGAAGAGACCCAGTACTTC. Encoded protein: CASRTGLLEETQYF.

This clonotype was counted many times. This chain links TRBV6-5 with TRBJ2-1, with 10 bases fitting TRBD2. The V gene end was trimmed by 0 bases and the J gene end by 7 bases; junction bases not matched to a gene: 9. The germline V gene encodes CDR1 MNHEY and CDR2 SVGAGI. This CDR3 spans 17 amino acids. The CDR3 region is CASSYSNLAGDENEQFF. CDR3 nucleotide sequence: TGTGCCAGCAGTTACTCGAATCTAGCGGGGGATGAGAATGAGCAGTTCTTC.

This clonotype was observed a few times. The chain is built from TRBV19 and TRBJ1-6; no firm D call. CDR1 and CDR2 (germline): LNHDA, SQIVND (reference sequence). The V gene lost 3 bases and the J gene lost 5 bases, with 17 bases spanning the gap. The CDR3 has 17 amino acids. The CDR3: CASSIRGGLSNNSPLHF. CDR3 DNA: TGTGCCAGTAGTATCCGGGGAGGTCTATCGAATAATTCACCCCTCCACTTT. The full variable domain, completed using reference TRBV19 and TRBJ1-6, is DGGITQSPKYLFRKEGQNVTLSCEQNLNHDAMYWYRQDPGQGLRLIYYSQIVNDFQKGDIAEGYSVSREKKESFPLTVTSAQKNPTAFYLCASSIRGGLSNNSPLHFGNGTRLTVT.

In its sample, this clonotype was seen many times. V and J are TRBV6-5 and TRBJ1-1; a possible D gene is TRBD1 (6 bases). Trimming cost V 6 bases and J 0 bases, with 14 bases left between them. The CDR3 is made up of 15 amino acids. Per germline, CDR1 MNHEY and CDR2 SVGAGI. CDR3 DNA sequence: TGTGCCAGCAGCCCCTACACAGGGATGAACACTGAAGCTTTCTTT. This codes for CASSPYTGMNTEAFF.

To note about this clonotype: In this CDR3 the conserved last residue, phenylalanine or tryptophan, is missing, so a read error is likely. The V call is TRBV4-3, the J call TRBJ2-7, with TRBD2 matching over 10 bases. Germline V gene sequence: CDR1 LGHNA, CDR2 YSLEER. V lost 0 bases, J lost 2 bases, and 1 base stayed unmatched. The CDR3 loop spans 15 amino acids. CDR3 DNA sequence: TGCGCCAGCAGCCAAGATCTAGCGGGGGCCTACGAGCAGTACCTC. It is translated as CASSQDLAGAYEQYL.

This clonotype has just a few counts. This sequence joins TRBV6-5 and TRBJ2-5; 7 nucleotides line up with TRBD1. The CDR3 consists of 14 residues. CDR1 is MNHEY and CDR2 is SVGAGI in the germline V gene. V gave up 6 bases and J gave up 2 bases; unmatched junction bases: 6. The CDR3 loop is CASSRGGIQETQYF. In nucleotides, the CDR3 is TGTGCCAGCAGCCGAGGGGGCATACAAGAGACCCAGTACTTC.

This clonotype was counted at least ten times. The rearrangement links TRBV12-3 or TRBV12-4 to TRBJ2-5; D gene unclear. Trimming stripped 2 bases from V and 2 bases from J, with 9 bases between. The CDR3 length is 14 residues. In nucleotides, the CDR3 is TGTGCCAGCAGTTTAATTTGGGGACAAGAGACCCAGTACTTC. Its protein product is CASSLIWGQETQYF.

J is TRBJ2-1 and V is TRBV20-1; D gene ambiguous. V lost 2 bases and J lost 0, with 17 bases in between. The germline CDR1 and CDR2 sequences are DFQATT and SNEGSKA (reference sequence). The CDR3 sequence is 17 residues long. CDR3 sequence: CSARNPKRESSYNEQFF. The CDR3 region has the DNA TGCAGTGCTAGAAACCCGAAGCGCGAAAGCTCCTACAATGAGCAGTTCTTC.

This clonotype showed up just a few times. The chain joins TRBV6-5 to TRBJ2-2; D might be TRBD2 (6 bases). The CDR3 is 17 residues long. Germline values: CDR1 MNHEY, CDR2 SVGAGI. V shed 0 bases and J shed 2 bases, with 13 bases lying between them. The CDR3 loop reads CASSYSLRDLNTGELFF. The CDR3, as DNA: TGTGCCAGCAGTTACTCGTTGCGGGACCTTAACACCGGGGAGCTGTTTTTT.

The V call is TRBV7-6, the J call TRBJ1-1; no firm D call. Germline loops: CDR1 SGHVS, CDR2 FNYEAQ. The CDR3 totals 15 residues. Trimming removed 0 bases at V and 0 bases at J, with 8 bases between. Here the CDR3 DNA reads TGTGCCAGCAGCTTAGCCGCCGGGGTGAACACTGAAGCTTTCTTT. Translation gives CASSLAAGVNTEAFF.